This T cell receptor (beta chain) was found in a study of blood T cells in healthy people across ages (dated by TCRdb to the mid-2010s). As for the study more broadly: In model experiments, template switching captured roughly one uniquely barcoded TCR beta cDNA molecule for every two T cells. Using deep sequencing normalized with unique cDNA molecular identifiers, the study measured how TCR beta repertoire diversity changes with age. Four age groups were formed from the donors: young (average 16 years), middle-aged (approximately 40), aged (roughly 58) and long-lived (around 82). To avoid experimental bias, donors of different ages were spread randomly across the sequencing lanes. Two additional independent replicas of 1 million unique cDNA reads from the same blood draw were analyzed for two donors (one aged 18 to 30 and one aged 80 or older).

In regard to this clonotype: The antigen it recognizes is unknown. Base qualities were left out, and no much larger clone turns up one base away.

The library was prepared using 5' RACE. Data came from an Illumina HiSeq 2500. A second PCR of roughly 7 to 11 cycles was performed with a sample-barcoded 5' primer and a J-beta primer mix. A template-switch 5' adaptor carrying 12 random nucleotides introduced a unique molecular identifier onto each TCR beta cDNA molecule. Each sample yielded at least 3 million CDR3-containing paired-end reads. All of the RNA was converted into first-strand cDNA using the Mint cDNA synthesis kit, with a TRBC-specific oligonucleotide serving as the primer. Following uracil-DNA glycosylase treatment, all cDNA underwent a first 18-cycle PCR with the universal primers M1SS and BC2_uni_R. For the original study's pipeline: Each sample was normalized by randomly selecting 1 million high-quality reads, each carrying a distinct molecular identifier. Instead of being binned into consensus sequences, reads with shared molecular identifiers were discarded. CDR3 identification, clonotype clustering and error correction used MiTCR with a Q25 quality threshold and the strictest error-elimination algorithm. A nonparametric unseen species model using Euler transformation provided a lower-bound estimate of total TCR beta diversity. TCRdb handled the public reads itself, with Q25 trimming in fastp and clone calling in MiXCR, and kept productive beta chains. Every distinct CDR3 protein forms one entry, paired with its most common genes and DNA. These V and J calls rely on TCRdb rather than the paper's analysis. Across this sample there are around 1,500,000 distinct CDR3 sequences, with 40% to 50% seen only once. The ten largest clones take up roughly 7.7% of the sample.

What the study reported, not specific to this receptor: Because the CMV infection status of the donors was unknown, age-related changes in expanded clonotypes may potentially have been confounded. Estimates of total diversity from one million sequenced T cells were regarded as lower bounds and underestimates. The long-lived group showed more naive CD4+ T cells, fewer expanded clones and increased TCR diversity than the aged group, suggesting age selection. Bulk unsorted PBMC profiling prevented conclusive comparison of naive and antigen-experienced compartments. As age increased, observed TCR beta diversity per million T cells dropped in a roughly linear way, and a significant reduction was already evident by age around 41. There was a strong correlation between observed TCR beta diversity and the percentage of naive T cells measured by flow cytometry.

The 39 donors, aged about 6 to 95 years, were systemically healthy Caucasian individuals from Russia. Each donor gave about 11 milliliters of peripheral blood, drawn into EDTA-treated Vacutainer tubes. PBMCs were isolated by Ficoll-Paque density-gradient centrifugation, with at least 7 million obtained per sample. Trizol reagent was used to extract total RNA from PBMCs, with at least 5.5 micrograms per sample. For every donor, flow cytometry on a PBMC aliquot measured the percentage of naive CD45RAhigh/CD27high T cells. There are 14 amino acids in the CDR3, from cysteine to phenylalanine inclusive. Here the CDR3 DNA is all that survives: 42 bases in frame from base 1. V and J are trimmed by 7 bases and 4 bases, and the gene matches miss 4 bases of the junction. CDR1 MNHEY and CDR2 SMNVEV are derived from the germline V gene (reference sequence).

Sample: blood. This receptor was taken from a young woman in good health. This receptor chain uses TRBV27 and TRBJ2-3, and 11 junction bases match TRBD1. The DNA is TGTGCCAGCAACCAGGGACAGGGGGCAGATACGCAGTATTTT. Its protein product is CASNQGQGADTQYF.